Sequencing of this T cell receptor beta chain was carried out in a study of T cell repertoires in cytomegalovirus infection (dated by TCRdb to between 2019 and 2020). About the investigation overall: Peptide stimulations targeted recently identified HLA-C-restricted CMV epitopes, whose presentation resists viral immunomodulation, together with well-studied HLA-B-restricted epitopes. Donor HLA type was relevant to the analysis, as public TCR beta signatures indicated carriage of CMV infection together with the matching HLA type. Overall study results and their limits: The ex vivo response was dominated by HLA-C-restricted CMV-specific TCR beta clonotypes, which also provided the single most frequent clonotype in two of eight donors. In both this cohort and an independent roughly 350-donor cohort, the cumulative frequency of public TCR beta family members distinguished carriers of CMV infection plus the relevant HLA type.

Taken with the paper, the label for treatment or condition translates to: in vitro stimulation with specific CMV peptide epitopes to enrich CMV-specific T cells. V lost 7 bases and J lost 2 bases; the stretch between them is 12 bases long. The CDR3 covers 14 residues, taking in both the cysteine and the phenylalanine. The CDR3 DNA has 42 bases and is translated from base 1. The instrument given in TCRdb is Illumina HiSeq 1500. TCRdb ran its own pipeline on the public reads, namely fastp trimming at Q25 and MiXCR clone calling, and kept in-frame beta chains. Records with the same CDR3 protein are collapsed into one entry carrying the most frequent genes and DNA. The sample records more than 250,000 distinct CDR3 sequences, about 25% of which are singletons. The top ten clonotypes cover about an eighth of the sample. This clonotype occurred many times. This receptor's antigen is unknown. Per-nucleotide qualities are absent, and no much larger clonotype sits a single base away.

The TCR originated in a human donor in good health (CMV status not recorded). Some clones in this sample may be carry-over from other donors' samples. The receptor chain draws on TRBV12-3 or TRBV12-4 and TRBJ1-5; the D gene identity is not certain. The material was cultured PBMCs, obtained from culture after CMV antigen stimulation. The nucleotide sequence is given as TGTGCCAGCACCCGGTCGGGAGGCAATCAGCCCCAGCATTTT. It specifies CASTRSGGNQPQHF.